This T cell receptor beta chain was obtained from a study of OX40 agonist ivuxolimab in advanced cancers. About the study as a whole: The costimulatory receptor OX40 (CD134) was targeted by ivuxolimab, a fully human IgG2 agonistic monoclonal antibody. Intravenous ivuxolimab was administered to patients every 2 weeks at six dose levels: 0.01, 0.1, 0.3, 1.5, 3 and 10 mg/kg. Of the roughly 54 patients in dose escalation, 19 had hepatocellular carcinoma, some 15 had melanoma, 9 had renal cell carcinoma and 9 had head and neck cancer. In the dose-escalation cohort, nearly 85% of patients were male, and the mean age was 60 years with a range of 23 to 79. Prior anti-PD-1, anti-PD-L1 or anti-CTLA-4 therapy was permitted, and less than 45% of dose-escalation patients had received checkpoint inhibitors. Partial responses were achieved by three dose-escalation patients, of whom one had hepatocellular carcinoma and two had cutaneous melanoma. Peripheral TCRbeta sequencing aimed to test whether ivuxolimab altered TCR sequence diversity and caused clonal T-cell expansion. The monotherapy dose-escalation portion (N = 52 patients) of the phase I ivuxolimab trial is reported in the paper. Overall results and qualifications from the work: The antigen specificity of the peripheral T cells that underwent clonal expansion was not determined. Low levels of normalized T-cell clonal expansion were also seen in some nonresponding patients. At doses of 0.1 to 3.0 mg/kg, clonal expansion of both CD4+ and CD8+ T cells in blood was seen between baseline and week 6. In partial responders in the 0.1-3.0 mg/kg groups, normalized peripheral clonal expansion was found to be among the lowest, especially among CD8+ T cells. On average, CD8+ T cells showed more expanded clones than CD4+ T cells after ivuxolimab.

This clone was recorded a few times. The antigen it binds to is not known. No clone much larger than this one lies a single base away; base qualities are absent. Other DNA sequences from this sample encode an identical CDR3 as well. The trial excluded patients who had a history of autoimmune disease or who were on systemic immunosuppression. Peripheral blood for TCR sequencing was drawn from every dose cohort at baseline, at cycle 4 day 1 and at cycle 7 day 1. Samples were obtained from an open-label, multicenter, first-in-human phase I dose-escalation trial of ivuxolimab. The trial enrolled adults with locally advanced or metastatic head and neck squamous cell, hepatocellular, melanoma or renal cell carcinoma. Before TCR sequencing, CD4+ and CD8+ T cells were separately sorted from peripheral blood. The CDR3 spans 15 residues, from the cysteine through the phenylalanine. CDR3 DNA only is kept here, 45 bases in frame from base 1. The V and J ends are trimmed by 7 bases and 2 bases, leaving 16 bases between them. The CDR1 and CDR2 encoded by the germline V gene are SGHNT and YENEEA.

Genomic DNA was extracted from sorted cells for sequencing of the TCRbeta CDR3 region. TCRbeta CDR3 regions were sequenced using the immunoSEQ Assay. TCRdb carries this immuneACCESS record with in-frame sequences only. Its versions omit some clonotypes, under half of them owing to an unresolved V gene in the studies checked, with the rest unexplained. Recorded for this sample are 65,000 to 85,000 clones; less than 85% of them occurred a single time. Of the sample, approximately 0.81% is held by the ten largest clones. The chain employs TRBV11-3 and TRBJ2-3, with TRBD2 perhaps the D gene, on 5 matching bases. The source material was CD4+ or CD8+ T cells sorted from blood, sampled in a trial of the OX40 agonist ivuxolimab. This clonotype was obtained from an adult with an advanced solid tumor such as melanoma, head and neck, liver or kidney cancer. The bases are TGTGCCAGCACCCGAGGGCCCTCGAACACAGATACGCAGTATTTT. Translated, it reads CASTRGPSNTDTQYF.